Following are 8 T cell receptor beta chains from one sample sequenced in a study of blood T cells in healthy people across ages. A J-beta primer mix and a sample-barcoded 5' primer were used in a second PCR of about 7 to 11 cycles. One entry per CDR3 protein results from TCRdb running MiXCR on the 5' RACE reads. This sample carries under 2 million distinct CDR3 sequences, about 31% of them seen once, and the ten largest clones take 10% to 12%. Sequencing was performed on blood. The source is a woman between 25 and 40 years old in good health.

There are a few counts of this clonotype. The chain couples TRBV28 to TRBJ2-2; 9 bases agree with TRBD2. The germline gives CDR1 MDHEN, CDR2 SYDVKM. Trimming cost V 4 bases and J 6 bases; bases outside gene matches: 6. The CDR3 runs to 15 residues. CDR3 sequence (DNA): TGTGCCAGCAGTTCTCAGCGGGAGGTTTCCGGGGAGCTGTTTTTT. Translating gives CASSSQREVSGELFF.

This clonotype was detected only a few times. The V and J genes are TRBV7-8 and TRBJ2-3; 7 positions match TRBD1. This CDR3 comprises 15 residues. The junction had 10 bases not matched to a gene; V was cut back by 5 bases and J by 5 bases. Germline V lookup: CDR1 SGHVS, CDR2 FQNEAQ. CDR3 DNA: TGTGCCAGCAGCCTCAACCCCAGGGGGATAGATACGCAGTATTTT. Translation: CASSLNPRGIDTQYF.

This chain links TRBV2 with TRBJ2-3, with a tentative D call TRBD1 (5 bases). The length of the CDR3 is 14 residues. V was clipped by 6 bases and J by 4 bases, with 14 bases between them. Germline lookup yields CDR1 SNHLY and CDR2 FYNNEI. The CDR3 DNA sequence: TGTGCCAGCAGAGACCGGACATCCGCAGATACGCAGTATTTT. It is translated as CASRDRTSADTQYF.

This clonotype showed up many times. The chain is built from TRBV29-1 and TRBJ2-1, with 8 nucleotides matching TRBD2. V lost 7 bases to trimming and J lost 9 bases; unmatched junction nucleotides: 11. CDR1 SQVTM and CDR2 ANQGSEA come from the germline V gene. This CDR3 region has 13 residues. CDR3 loop: CSAPPGLGREQFF. The CDR3 nucleotides read TGCAGCGCCCCACCGGGACTAGGGCGTGAGCAGTTCTTC.

The V gene is TRBV20-1, the J gene TRBJ2-2, with D perhaps matching TRBD2 (6 bases). V lost 2 bases to trimming and J lost 6 bases, with 10 bases between them. This CDR3 has 13 residues. The V gene's germline CDR1 is DFQATT and CDR2 SNEGSKA (reference sequence). CDR3 residues: CSARSREAGELFF. The CDR3 DNA reads as TGCAGTGCTAGAAGCAGGGAGGCCGGGGAGCTGTTTTTT.

The chain links TRBV4-1 to TRBJ1-5, with a tentative D call TRBD1 (6 bases). V was cut by 3 bases and J by 5 bases, with 14 bases left in between. The CDR3 consists of 15 residues. CDR1 MGHRA and CDR2 YSYEKL come from the germline V gene. The CDR3 region has the DNA TGCGCCAGCAGCCAGACAGGTTTGGGGGATCAGCCCCAGCATTTT. It yields the protein CASSQTGLGDQPQHF.

CDR3 sequence: CASSHNRGLNTEAFF. The DNA of the CDR3 is TGTGCCAGCAGCCACAACAGGGGACTGAACACTGAAGCTTTCTTT. This chain links TRBV4-2 with TRBJ1-1, with TRBD1 matching over 7 bases. Germline V gives CDR1 LGHNA, CDR2 YNFKEQ. V shed 3 bases and J 0 bases; nucleotides not matched to a gene: 4. The CDR3 sequence is 15 residues long.

The V gene is TRBV7-2, the J gene TRBJ2-5; perhaps TRBD1 as D (5 bases). CDR1 and CDR2 from the germline V gene are SGHTA and FQGNSA. The CDR3 spans 13 residues. The germline V and J ends were trimmed by 6 bases and 11 bases, with 19 bases remaining between them. DNA for the CDR3: TGTGCCAGCAGTCCAGGGTTGAGGAATGAGCAGTACTTC. Translation: CASSPGLRNEQYF.